The entry below describes one T cell receptor beta chain. The CDR3 is made up of 15 amino acids. CDR1 is SEHNR, CDR2 FQNEAQ, per germline (reference sequence). TRB was amplified by touch-down multiplex PCR, primer pools A and B combined. Using the multiplex PCR reads, TCRdb records one entry per CDR3 protein without DNA. Listed are roughly 5,200 distinct CDR3 sequences; around 35% falls within the top ten. Each sample's input was around 250 ng genomic DNA, about 38,000 genome equivalents. The data were obtained in a study of T cell clusters in autoimmune cytopenias. These same data were also listed under a study on T cell repertoires in aging, cancer and after chemotherapy.

The chain combines TRBV7-9 with TRBJ1-1; TCRdb selects TRBD1, and the lack of DNA leaves this call unchecked. Input material: peripheral blood. The receptor was derived from a human donor in good health. CDR3 sequence: CASSTRTVMNTEAFF.